This T cell receptor beta chain derives from a study of human T cells and chemical hapten exposure. Time point specified: patch test 3, about 24 weeks after DPC sensitization. Treatment meaning: therapeutic diphenylcyclopropenone sensitization with weekly scalp DPC. Total RNA was isolated from whole blood that had not been fractionated. In TCRdb, the RACE reads were re-called with MiXCR into one record per CDR3 protein. The sample lists roughly 38,000 distinct CDR3 sequences; more than 8% were seen once. The CDR3 consists of 15 residues. After removal of 5 bases from V and 4 bases from J, the junction contained 10 bases not matched to a gene. Germline V CDR1 and CDR2: SGHVS, FQNEAQ.

Sequencing was performed on whole blood, taken in connection with sensitization to the hapten diphenylcyclopropenone (DPC). The chain uses TRBV7-8 and TRBJ1-2; 7 bases agree with TRBD1. The sequence derives from a man between 50 and 59 years old with alopecia areata. Some clones in this sample may be carry-over from other donors' samples. The CDR3 sequence is CASSHQETGIYGYTF. The CDR3, as DNA: TGTGCCAGCAGCCACCAGGAGACAGGGATCTATGGCTACACCTTC. Based on the CDR3 plus reference TRBV7-8 and TRBJ1-2, the full variable domain is GAGVSQSPRYKVAKRGQDVALRCDPISGHVSLFWYQQALGQGPEFLTYFQNEAQLDKSGLPSDRFFAERPEGSVSTLKIQRTQQEDSAVYLCASSHQETGIYGYTFGSGTRLTVV.